The clone carrying this T cell receptor (beta chain) was counted a few times. Its antigen is undetermined. Some clones are missing from TCRdb's copy, which holds only in-frame ones; the method was immunoSEQ multiplex PCR. The sample lists approximately 57,000 clones; more than 80% were seen once. The germline V gene has CDR1 SGHDT and CDR2 YYEEEE. The CDR3 contains 17 residues. Trimming stripped 3 bases from V and 3 bases from J, with 21 bases between. The data derive from a study of OX40 agonist ivuxolimab in advanced cancers. The study, taken as a whole, reports: Several nonresponders also turned out to have low normalized T-cell clonal expansion. CD4+ T cells averaged fewer expanded clones than CD8+ T cells.

The chain employs TRBV5-6 and TRBJ1-2; D unresolved. The sequences come from CD4+ or CD8+ T cells sorted from blood, collected in a trial of the OX40 agonist ivuxolimab. The receptor was isolated from an adult with an advanced solid tumor such as melanoma, head and neck, liver or kidney cancer. CDR3 nucleotides: TGTGCCAGCAGCTCTCCCCAAGCGTGGGTGAAAGACTATGGCTACACCTTC. Its protein is CASSSPQAWVKDYGYTF.